This TCR gamma chain came from a study of gamma delta lymphoproliferative disorders and STAT genes. TCRdb reanalyzed the multiplex PCR reads using CATT. The sample lists approximately 2,500 gamma-chain clones, approximately 8% occurring once. The receptor sequences were amplified from genomic DNA of peripheral blood mononuclear cells. Controls were healthy adult blood donors matched for age and sex. Whole-study findings and limits: Most major patient clonotypes were shared with at least one healthy donor.

The CDR3 has 15 amino acids. In this sample, this clone turned up many times. What it recognizes is unknown. The sample was blood. V gene TRGV5P combines with J gene TRGJP1. The J gene, absent from TCRdb, was called here by matching the DNA to germline. TRGV5P is marked as a pseudogene. This receptor was obtained from a human donor in good health. The CDR3 spells CATWGRHGTGWFKIF. The CDR3 region has the DNA TGTGCCACCTGGGGCAGGCACGGCACTGGTTGGTTCAAGATATTT.